The rows below give T cell receptor beta chains drawn from one sample of a study of blood T cell repertoires in COVID-19. Profiled with immunoSEQ multiplex PCR; TCRdb holds only in-frame clones, not every one. In the table there are around 200,000 clones, 65% to 90% of which are singletons. Material for sequencing was peripheral blood. The receptors were gathered from a man over 45 with acute or convalescent COVID-19. Each CDR3 is given with its conserved first and last residue. Fields, in order: J gene, CDR3 length, V gene, CDR3 protein.

J: TRBJ2-2
length: 14
V: TRBV19
CDR3: CASNRLAGAGELFF

J: TRBJ1-3
length: 19
V: TRBV5-6
CDR3: CASSLRKVYRGNSGNTIYF

J: TRBJ1-2
length: 18
V: TRBV5-6
CDR3: CASSLTLLPDTFRGGYTF

J: TRBJ1-6
length: 15
V: TRBV5-1
CDR3: CASSLSGGHDSPLHF

J: TRBJ1-1
length: 14
V: TRBV5-6
CDR3: CASSPRGRWTEAFF

J: TRBJ2-3
length: 14
V: TRBV3-1/TRBV3-2
CDR3: CASSQARGPDTQYF

J: TRBJ1-2
length: 13
V: TRBV12-3/TRBV12-4
CDR3: CASGNDRVGGYTF

J: TRBJ1-4
length: 16
V: TRBV4-2
CDR3: CASSQAPAGDGEKLFF

J: TRBJ1-5
length: 15
V: TRBV19
CDR3: CASSIFRGPNQPQHF

J: TRBJ1-5
length: 14
V: TRBV5-8
CDR3: CASRLTGLRPPQHF

J: TRBJ1-1
length: 15
V: TRBV7-6
CDR3: CASSGRQGAHTEAFF

J: TRBJ2-3
length: 14
V: TRBV11-2
CDR3: CASRRLAGGQAQYF

J: TRBJ1-1
length: 13
V: TRBV5-1
CDR3: CASSPAPAGTAFF

J: TRBJ1-2
length: 14
V: TRBV7-3
CDR3: CASSQGGRGYGYTF

J: TRBJ1-2
length: 11
V: TRBV3-1/TRBV3-2
CDR3: CASSQNRGYTF

J: TRBJ2-2
length: 15
V: TRBV14
CDR3: CASSQLQGNAGELFF

J: TRBJ1-3
length: 16
V: TRBV5-1
CDR3: CASSLGSQGIGNTIYF

J: TRBJ1-2
length: 13
V: TRBV7-9
CDR3: CASSLDHSYGYTF

J: TRBJ2-2
length: 14
V: TRBV5-4
CDR3: CASSLGGNTGELFF

J: TRBJ2-5
length: 16
V: TRBV18
CDR3: CASSPRGPAGSETQYF

J: TRBJ1-1
length: 15
V: TRBV5-1
CDR3: CASSLLPQGDTEAFF

J: TRBJ2-5
length: 16
V: TRBV5-1
CDR3: CASSYEPYRVQETQYF

J: TRBJ1-1
length: 14
V: TRBV24-1
CDR3: CATCTGGRDTEAFF

J: TRBJ1-6
length: 16
V: TRBV4-1
CDR3: CASSQETGGVNSPLHF

J: TRBJ1-1
length: 13
V: TRBV2
CDR3: CASSNAGGTEAFF

J: TRBJ1-1
length: 17
V: TRBV18
CDR3: CASSPRTGGRGNTEAFF

J: TRBJ1-4
length: 14
V: TRBV5-1
CDR3: CASSSGRGDEKLFF

J: TRBJ2-6
length: 16
V: TRBV9
CDR3: CASTGQVNSGANVLTF

J: TRBJ1-1
length: 14
V: TRBV14
CDR3: CASSQETVNTEAFF

J: TRBJ2-3
length: 13
V: TRBV5-1
CDR3: CATSVGDTDTQYF

J: TRBJ2-3
length: 14
V: TRBV30
CDR3: CAWSVKAGADTQYF

J: TRBJ1-1
length: 13
V: TRBV6-5
CDR3: CASSYSQGSEAFF

J: TRBJ2-7
length: 13
V: TRBV19
CDR3: CASSFGQGGEQYF

J: TRBJ1-4
length: 14
V: TRBV30
CDR3: CAWSVPRGPEKLFF

J: TRBJ2-7
length: 18
V: TRBV5-4
CDR3: CASSLGEGTGSFNYEQYF

J: TRBJ1-2
length: 11
V: TRBV11-2
CDR3: CASRTGIGYTF

J: TRBJ1-2
length: 14
V: TRBV2
CDR3: CASSADRVRYGYTF

J: TRBJ2-7
length: 16
V: TRBV19
CDR3: CASSIASGGKDYEQYF

J: TRBJ1-4
length: 16
V: TRBV7-9
CDR3: CASSFGIRATNEKLFF

J: TRBJ2-1
length: 14
V: TRBV20-1
CDR3: CSASAGGVYNEQFF

J: TRBJ1-1
length: 14
V: TRBV7-3
CDR3: CASSPQAGGTEAFF

J: TRBJ1-5
length: 15
V: TRBV11-2
CDR3: CASSLDRGRNQPQHF

J: TRBJ1-2
length: 14
V: TRBV6-1
CDR3: CASSEVIQFYGYTF

J: TRBJ2-7
length: 16
V: TRBV6-5
CDR3: CASSYHTSGQSYEQYF

J: TRBJ1-2
length: 15
V: TRBV7-9
CDR3: CASSFSGQGNYGYTF

J: TRBJ2-7
length: 17
V: TRBV7-6
CDR3: CASSLGATGELAYEQYF

J: TRBJ1-3
length: 15
V: TRBV5-6
CDR3: CASSFVGRVGNTIYF

J: TRBJ1-2
length: 14
V: TRBV6-5
CDR3: CASSRTGLNYGYTF

J: TRBJ1-5
length: 15
V: TRBV6-5
CDR3: CASSSLGQGVQPQHF